Below are 3 T cell receptor beta chains sequenced from a single sample in a study of cytomegalovirus exposure and HLA in healthy donors. The PCR ran on 60 Vbeta and 13 Jbeta primers. TCRdb keeps only in-frame clones here, not all; method: immunoSEQ multiplex PCR. The table records approximately 180,000 clones, approximately 84% of them present only once. Sequenced sample: PBMCs. Every receptor here comes from a girl younger than two in good health and CMV-seronegative.

The V and J genes are TRBV25-1 and TRBJ2-7; TRBD1 is a possible D gene (7 bases). Deletions cut 7 bases from V and 3 bases from J, with 16 bases between. The germline V gene encodes CDR1 MGHDK and CDR2 SYGVNS. The CDR3 has 14 residues. The CDR3 DNA is TGTGCCAGCACCCGAGGAGGGGGCCTCTACGAGCAGTACTTC. Protein sequence: CASTRGGGLYEQYF.

The chain links TRBV6-1 to TRBJ2-7; 12 bases align to TRBD2. V lost 4 bases to trimming and J lost 6 bases; unmatched junction nucleotides: 4. Germline CDR1 reads MNHNS; CDR2 reads SASEGT. This CDR3 has 14 amino acids. The chain's CDR3 is CASSVTSGGLEQYF. The CDR3 region has the DNA TGTGCCAGCAGTGTGACTAGCGGGGGTCTCGAGCAGTACTTC.

This chain connects TRBV21-1 to TRBJ2-5; TRBD2, the table's D call, was not compared with the DNA. TRBV21-1 is listed as a pseudogene. CDR3 size: 19 residues. The CDR3 DNA sequence: TGTGCCAGCAGCAAAAATTCCGGGACTAGCGGGAGTCAATGGGAGACCCAGTACTTC. It specifies CASSKNSGTSGSQWETQYF.